This T cell receptor beta chain originates from a study of type 1 regulatory T cells. Study overall: This in vitro CD4 product, T-allo10, is enriched for Tr1 cells and alloantigen-specific.

One entry per CDR3 protein, called by TCRdb with MiXCR from the reads. The data contain 88,000 or so distinct CDR3 sequences, roughly 28% of them singletons. Germline CDR1 SEHNR, CDR2 FQNEAQ (reference sequence). The CDR3 has 13 residues. Trimming removed 2 bases at V and 10 bases at J, with 13 bases between. This TCR derives from a human donor in good health. The chain recombines TRBV7-9 with TRBJ2-3; no clear D gene. The sample was CD4+ T cells, either the whole sample or a sorted fraction (not recorded which). The CDR3: CASSLLPAEAQYF. The DNA of the CDR3 is TGTGCCAGCAGCTTACTGCCGGCAGAGGCGCAGTATTTT.